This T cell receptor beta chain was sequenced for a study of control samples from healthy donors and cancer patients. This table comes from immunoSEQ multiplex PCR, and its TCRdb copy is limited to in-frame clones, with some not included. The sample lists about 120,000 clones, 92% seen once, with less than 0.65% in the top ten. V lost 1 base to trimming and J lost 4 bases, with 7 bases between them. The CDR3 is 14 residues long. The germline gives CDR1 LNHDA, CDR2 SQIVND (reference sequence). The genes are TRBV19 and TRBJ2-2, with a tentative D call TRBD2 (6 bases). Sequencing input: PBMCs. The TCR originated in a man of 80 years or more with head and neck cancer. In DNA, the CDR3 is TGTGCCAGTAGTATAGCGGGAGCCACCGGGGAGCTGTTTTTT. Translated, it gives CASSIAGATGELFF.